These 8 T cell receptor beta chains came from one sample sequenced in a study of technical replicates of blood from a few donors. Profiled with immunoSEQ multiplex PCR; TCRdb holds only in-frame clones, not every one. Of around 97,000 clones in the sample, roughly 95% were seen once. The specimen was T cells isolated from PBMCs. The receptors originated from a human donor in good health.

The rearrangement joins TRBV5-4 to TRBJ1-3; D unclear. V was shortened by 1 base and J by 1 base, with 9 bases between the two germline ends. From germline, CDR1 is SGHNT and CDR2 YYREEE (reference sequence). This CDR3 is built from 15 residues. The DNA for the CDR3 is TGTGCCAGCAGCTTGATTCCGGGGTCTGGAAACACCATATATTTT. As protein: CASSLIPGSGNTIYF.

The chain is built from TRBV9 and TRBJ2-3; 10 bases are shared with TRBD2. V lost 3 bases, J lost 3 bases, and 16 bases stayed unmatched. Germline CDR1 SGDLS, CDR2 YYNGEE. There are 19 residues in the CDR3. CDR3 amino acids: CASSAELRRTSGKTDTQYF. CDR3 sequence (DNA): TGTGCCAGCAGCGCCGAGCTGCGGAGGACTAGCGGCAAAACAGATACGCAGTATTTT.

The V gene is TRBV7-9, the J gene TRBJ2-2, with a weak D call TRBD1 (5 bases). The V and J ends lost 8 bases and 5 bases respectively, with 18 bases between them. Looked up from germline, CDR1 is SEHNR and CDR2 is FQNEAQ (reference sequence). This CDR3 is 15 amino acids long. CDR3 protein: CASDDPGKNTGELFF. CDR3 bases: TGTGCCAGCGACGATCCAGGGAAAAATACCGGGGAGCTGTTTTTT.

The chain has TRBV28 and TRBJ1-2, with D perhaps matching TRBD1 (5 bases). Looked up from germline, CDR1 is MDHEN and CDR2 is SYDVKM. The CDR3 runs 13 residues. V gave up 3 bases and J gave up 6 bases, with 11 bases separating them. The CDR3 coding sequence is TGTGCCAGCAGTTTCGGCAGGGCCGATGGCTACACCTTC. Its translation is CASSFGRADGYTF.

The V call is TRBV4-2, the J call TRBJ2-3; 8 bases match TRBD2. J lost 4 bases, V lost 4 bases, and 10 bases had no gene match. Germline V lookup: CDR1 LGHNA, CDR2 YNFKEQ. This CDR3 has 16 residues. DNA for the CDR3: TGTGCCAGCAGCCCAAGGGGGGCGGGAGGTCCAGATACGCAGTATTTT. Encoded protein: CASSPRGAGGPDTQYF.

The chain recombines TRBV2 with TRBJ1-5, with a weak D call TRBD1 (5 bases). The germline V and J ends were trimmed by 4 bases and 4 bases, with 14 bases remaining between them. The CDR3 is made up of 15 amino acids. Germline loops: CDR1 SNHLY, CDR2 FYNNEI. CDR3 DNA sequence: TGTGCCAGCAGTGTGGGCAGGGAGGAGAATCAGCCCCAGCATTTT. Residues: CASSVGREENQPQHF. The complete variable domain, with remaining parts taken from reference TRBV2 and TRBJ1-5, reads EPEVTQTPSHQVTQMGQEVILRCVPISNHLYFYWYRQILGQKVEFLVSFYNNEISEKSEIFDDQFSVERPDGSNFTLKIRSTKLEDSAMYFCASSVGREENQPQHFGDGTRLSIL.

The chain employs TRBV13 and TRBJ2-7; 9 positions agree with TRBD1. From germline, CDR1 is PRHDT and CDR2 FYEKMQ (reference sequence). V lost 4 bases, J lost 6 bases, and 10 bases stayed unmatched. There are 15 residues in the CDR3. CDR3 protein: CASSSTGTGKSEQYF. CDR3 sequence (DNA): TGTGCCAGCAGCTCTACCGGGACAGGGAAAAGCGAGCAGTACTTC.

Here the CDR3 DNA reads TGTGCCAGTATAGGCCGAGGGCCCCAAGAGACCCAGTACTTC. Translation gives CASIGRGPQETQYF. The chain carries TRBV19 and TRBJ2-5; tentative D call: TRBD2 (5 bases). The CDR3 spans 14 residues. V was clipped by 7 bases and J by 1 base, with 13 bases between them. CDR1 is LNHDA and CDR2 is SQIVND in the germline V gene (reference sequence). Supplemented by reference TRBV19 and TRBJ2-5, the full variable domain reads DGGITQSPKYLFRKEGQNVTLSCEQNLNHDAMYWYRQDPGQGLRLIYYSQIVNDFQKGDIAEGYSVSREKKESFPLTVTSAQKNPTAFYLCASIGRGPQETQYFGPGTRLLVL.